This T cell receptor beta chain derives from a study of T-cell reconstitution after alpha-beta-depleted transplantation in children. Preparation of the TCRbeta library involved a method that used unique molecular identifiers. TCRdb independently ran MiXCR on the PCR reads; one entry per CDR3 protein. Of hundreds of thousands of distinct CDR3 sequences listed, around 12% are singletons. This clonotype was picked up many times. The CDR3 extends over 13 amino acids. V was clipped by 6 bases and J by 4 bases, with 11 bases between them. Germline V CDR1 and CDR2: SGHRS, YFSETQ. This rearrangement joins TRBV5-1 to TRBJ2-4; D possibly corresponds to TRBD2 (6 bases). This sequence was found in a human donor who donated a stem cell graft to a child with acute lymphoblastic leukemia. Sequenced material: PBMCs from the stem cell graft donor, taken from the stem cell graft. The DNA for the CDR3 is TGCGCCAGCACGGGACTGGATAAAAACATTCAGTACTTC. Encoded protein: CASTGLDKNIQYF.